Listed below are T cell receptor beta chains from one sample, sequenced in a study of blood T cell repertoires in COVID-19. Sequencing was performed with immunoSEQ multiplex PCR; in TCRdb, only in-frame clones are kept and a portion is missing. The table has about 99,000 clones, roughly 87% seen once. The material sequenced was peripheral blood. These receptors all stem from a human donor in a cohort sampled during active COVID-19. Both conserved end residues are part of each CDR3. The order of the fields is V gene, D gene, J gene, clone size, CDR3 DNA, CDR3 protein. A D gene is named only where the DNA matches it firmly. Some rows mark clone size as missing; the rest say once, few, many or name a class of expanded clone.

TRBV4-1	NA	TRBJ2-3	NA	TGCGCCAGCAGCAGGACACCTGACGTCTCTAGCACAGATACGCAGTATTTT	CASSRTPDVSSTDTQYF
TRBV19	NA	TRBJ1-6	once	TGTGCCAGTAGTATAAGCTTGGATTCACCCCTCCACTTT	CASSISLDSPLHF
TRBV5-6	TRBD2	TRBJ2-5	NA	TGTGCCAGCAGCTTGGGGGCGAGTTGGGAGGGAGAGACCCAGTACTTC	CASSLGASWEGETQYF
TRBV7-9	TRBD1	TRBJ1-3	NA	TGTGCCAGCAGCTTAGGGTCAACAGGGGAAGGAGACACCATATATTTT	CASSLGSTGEGDTIYF
TRBV29-1	TRBD2	TRBJ2-4	NA	TGCAGCGTTAGTCCGGGGGGTTCGGCCAAAAACATTCAGTACTTC	CSVSPGGSAKNIQYF
TRBV19	NA	TRBJ2-5	NA	TGTGCCAGTAGTATCGGAGGACTACCGTCGTGGGAGACCCAGTACTTC	CASSIGGLPSWETQYF
TRBV12-3/TRBV12-4	NA	TRBJ1-2	NA	TGTGCCAGCAGCTGGGGGGGGCATGGCTACACCTTC	CASSWGGHGYTF
TRBV18	NA	TRBJ2-7	NA	TGTGCCAGCTCACCACCGGAGATCCGGAGCTCCTACGAGCAGTACTTC	CASSPPEIRSSYEQYF
TRBV10-1	NA	TRBJ1-1	few	TGCGCCAGCAGTGAGTCGACCGGCGGCACTGAAGCTTTCTTT	CASSESTGGTEAFF
TRBV29-1	TRBD1	TRBJ2-1	NA	TGCAGCGTTGAACCCGGGACAGTTGCCTCCTACAATGAGCAGTTCTTC	CSVEPGTVASYNEQFF
TRBV29-1	TRBD1	TRBJ1-1	NA	TGCAGCGTTGACGACAGGGTAAGGGTCACTGAAGCTTTCTTT	CSVDDRVRVTEAFF
TRBV6-5	NA	TRBJ2-7	NA	TGTGCCAGCAGTTCCGGGAAGGCCGAGCAGTACTTC	CASSSGKAEQYF
TRBV28	TRBD2	TRBJ2-2	NA	TGTGCCAGCAGTCGACTAGCGAGCGGGGAGCTGTTTTTT	CASSRLASGELFF
TRBV7-9	NA	TRBJ2-5	NA	TGTGCCAGCAGCTCACCCCCGGAGAGGGAGACCCAGTACTTC	CASSSPPERETQYF
TRBV4-1	TRBD2	TRBJ2-5	NA	TGCGCCAGCAGCAGTTTAGCGGGAGCCCGGGAGACCCAGTACTTC	CASSSLAGARETQYF
TRBV18	TRBD1	TRBJ2-7	NA	TGTGCCAGCTCACCACGGGACAGGGGGCCCAACGAGCAGTACTTC	CASSPRDRGPNEQYF
TRBV29-1	NA	TRBJ1-1	once	TGCAGCGTTGTAATGTTTGGGCAGCGGCGGACTGAAGCTTTCTTT	CSVVMFGQRRTEAFF
TRBV4-1	NA	TRBJ2-2	NA	TGCGCCAGCAGCCAAGTTTTTGTAGACACCGGGGAGCTGTTTTTT	CASSQVFVDTGELFF
TRBV7-9	NA	TRBJ1-2	once	TGTGCCAGCAGCTCCGAGAGGGGACAACGACTCGCTACTAACTATGGCTACACCTTC	CASSSERGQRLATNYGYTF
TRBV5-4	TRBD2	TRBJ2-7	NA	TGTGCCAGCAGTCTGAGCGGGGGGGTCTCCTCCGAGCAGTACTTC	CASSLSGGVSSEQYF
TRBV27	NA	TRBJ1-4	NA	TGTGCCAGCAGTCCATCTAATGAAAAACTGTTTTTT	CASSPSNEKLFF
TRBV29-1	NA	TRBJ1-6	NA	TGCAGCGTTCGAGAGGGGGCCTATAATTCACCCCTCCACTTT	CSVREGAYNSPLHF
TRBV6-1	TRBD2	TRBJ2-3	once	TGTGCCAGCAGTGAAGGGCTAGCGGGAACCACAGATACGCAGTATTTT	CASSEGLAGTTDTQYF
TRBV7-3	TRBD2	TRBJ2-7	NA	TGTGCCAGCAGCTTAGTAGCGGGAGCTCAGAACGAGCAGTACTTC	CASSLVAGAQNEQYF
TRBV7-9	TRBD1	TRBJ1-5	NA	TGTGCCAGCAGCACAGACAGGGGCAATCAGCCCCAGCATTTT	CASSTDRGNQPQHF
TRBV6-5	TRBD1	TRBJ2-7	once	TGTGCCAGCAGTTATTTACAGGGGGGCCCATACGAGCAGTACTTC	CASSYLQGGPYEQYF
TRBV15	TRBD2	TRBJ2-1	NA	TGTGCCACCAGCAGAGGGTTACGGGAGGACTCCTACAATGAGCAGTTCTTC	CATSRGLREDSYNEQFF
TRBV7-2	NA	TRBJ1-2	NA	TGTGCCAGCAGTTTGAGGGACTATGGCTACACCTTC	CASSLRDYGYTF
TRBV19	TRBD1	TRBJ2-7	once	TGTGCCAGTAGTACGGGGACAGGAGCAACCTACGAGCAGTACTTC	CASSTGTGATYEQYF
TRBV28	TRBD1	TRBJ1-1	NA	TGTGCCAGCAGTTTGGGACAGGGGGAAGCTTTCTTT	CASSLGQGEAFF
TRBV19	NA	TRBJ1-5	NA	TGTGCCAGTAGTACAGGGTTTCAGCGGCCCCAGCATTTT	CASSTGFQRPQHF
TRBV5-1	TRBD1	TRBJ2-7	few	TGCGCCAGCAGCCTAGGACAGGGGGCCGACGAGCAGTACTTC	CASSLGQGADEQYF
TRBV6-5	TRBD1	TRBJ2-7	NA	TGTGCCAGCAGTTCCCCGGACAGGACCTACTACGAGCAGTACTTC	CASSSPDRTYYEQYF
TRBV9	NA	TRBJ2-3	NA	TGTGCCAGCAGCGCCCCATTGGAGGTCACAGATACGCAGTATTTT	CASSAPLEVTDTQYF
TRBV28	TRBD1	TRBJ1-1	NA	TGTGCCAGCAGTTCCAACAGGGGCCGGGGGATGAACACTGAAGCTTTCTTT	CASSSNRGRGMNTEAFF
TRBV21-1	NA	TRBJ1-4	NA	TGTGCCAGCAGCAAAAGACCCAGGGACAGGGTGGTTGAAAAACTGTTTTTT	CASSKRPRDRVVEKLFF
TRBV7-3	NA	TRBJ2-1	NA	TGTGCCAGCAGCTCCTCCGGGACTGCGGACTCCTACAATGAGCAGTTCTTC	CASSSSGTADSYNEQFF
TRBV18	NA	TRBJ2-3	NA	TGTGCCAGCTCACTGTCCCAGAAAAGCACAGATACGCAGTATTTT	CASSLSQKSTDTQYF
TRBV7-6	TRBD1	TRBJ1-1	many	TGTGCCAGCAGCTCACGACAGGGCGAGAACACTGAAGCTTTCTTT	CASSSRQGENTEAFF
TRBV11-2	NA	TRBJ1-1	NA	TGTGCCAGCAGCTTAGATGAGTTTGGGAACACTGAAGCTTTCTTT	CASSLDEFGNTEAFF
TRBV19	NA	TRBJ1-6	NA	TGTGCCAGTAGTATCCACAGGAGCTCCTATAATTCACCCCTCCACTTT	CASSIHRSSYNSPLHF
TRBV19	TRBD1	TRBJ1-5	once	TGTGCCAGTAGTATAAGGACAGGGAATCAGCCCCAGCATTTT	CASSIRTGNQPQHF
TRBV6-5	NA	TRBJ2-1	NA	TGTGCCAGCAGTTACGGGTGGGCTGAGCAGTTCTTC	CASSYGWAEQFF
TRBV9	TRBD2	TRBJ2-2	NA	TGTGCCAGCAGCGTAGGTGGACTAGCGGGATCCCCGAACACCGGGGAGCTGTTTTTT	CASSVGGLAGSPNTGELFF
TRBV7-2	NA	TRBJ2-2	once	TGTGCCAGCAGCTTAGTTGCGAGGATCGGGACCGGGGAGCTGTTTTTT	CASSLVARIGTGELFF
TRBV4-1	TRBD2	TRBJ2-1	NA	TGCGCCAGCAGCCAAGTAATAGCGGGACGTCCGGAGAATGAGCAGTTCTTC	CASSQVIAGRPENEQFF
TRBV2	TRBD1	TRBJ1-2	few	TGTGCCAGCAGTGGGGCGGGACAGGAGCGAAACTATGGCTACACCTTC	CASSGAGQERNYGYTF